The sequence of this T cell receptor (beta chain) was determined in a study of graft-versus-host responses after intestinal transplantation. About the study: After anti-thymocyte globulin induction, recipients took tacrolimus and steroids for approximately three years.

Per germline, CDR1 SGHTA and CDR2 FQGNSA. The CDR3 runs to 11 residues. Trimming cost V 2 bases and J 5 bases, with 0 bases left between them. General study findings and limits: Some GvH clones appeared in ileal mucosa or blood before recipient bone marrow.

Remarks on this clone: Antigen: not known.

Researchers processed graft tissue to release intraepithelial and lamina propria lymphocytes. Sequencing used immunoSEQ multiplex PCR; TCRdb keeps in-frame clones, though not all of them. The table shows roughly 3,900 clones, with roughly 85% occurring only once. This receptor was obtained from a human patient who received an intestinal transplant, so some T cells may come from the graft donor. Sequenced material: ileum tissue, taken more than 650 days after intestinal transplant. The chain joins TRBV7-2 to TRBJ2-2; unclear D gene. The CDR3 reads CASSLTGELFF. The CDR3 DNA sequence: TGTGCCAGCAGCTTAACCGGGGAGCTGTTTTTT.